This T cell receptor beta chain comes out of a study of blood T cell repertoires in COVID-19. This study enrolled people aged 18 to 89 from approximately 24 US geographic areas. Which cohort a participant joined came from the clinical history participants gave. As originally analysed: Estimated nucleated cell counts came from reference gene primer amplification. TCRdb's copy holds only in-frame clones and misses some; the assay was immunoSEQ multiplex PCR. V, J and clone size reflect that table, while D and trimming were determined from the DNA. This table has 150,000 to 200,000 clones, 76% appearing once. The CDR3 loop spans 15 amino acids. The V gene end was trimmed by 5 bases and the J gene end by 4 bases; junction bases not matched to a gene: 6. Germline V gene lookup returns CDR1 MNHEY and CDR2 SVGEGT.

The gene calls are TRBV6-2 or TRBV6-3 and TRBJ1-3; 9 positions match TRBD1. The TCR sequence derives from a woman aged 45-65 years with acute COVID-19. The sequenced sample was PBMCs or T cells enriched from blood (not recorded which). CDR3 bases: TGTGCCAGCAGTCCGGGGACAGGGCCCGGAAACACCATATATTTT. It specifies CASSPGTGPGNTIYF.